Each of the 21 T cell receptor beta chains below was sequenced from the same sample in a study of T cells in Graves' hyperthyroidism and ophthalmopathy. Amplification targeted TCR beta CDR3 regions from RNA transcripts. Primed by the HTBI set, a first-round RT-PCR was run on the TCR CDR3. TCRdb reprocessed the multiplex PCR reads via MiXCR and lists one record per CDR3 protein. This repertoire shows 370,000 or so distinct CDR3 sequences, 25% found once; its top ten account for around 67%. The specimen was blood. Receptors originate from a middle-aged man with Graves' hyperthyroidism.

This chain links TRBV10-3 with TRBJ2-7; D call uncertain. Trimming left V 6 bases short and J 6 bases short, with 15 bases between. The length of the CDR3 is 13 residues. Germline values: CDR1 ENHRY, CDR2 SYGVKD. CDR3 sequence (DNA): TGTGCCATCAGGGAAAGCCAATCTATCGAGCAGTACTTC. As protein: CAIRESQSIEQYF.

This clonotype was picked up many times. The chain is built from TRBV7-9 and TRBJ2-1, with D perhaps matching TRBD1 or TRBD2 (5 bases each). V lost 5 bases and J 5 bases, leaving 16 bases between the germline ends. CDR1 and CDR2 from the germline V gene are SEHNR and FQNEAQ (reference sequence). This CDR3 is 15 amino acids long. This CDR3 is CASSPTPGRNNEQFF. In DNA, the CDR3 is TGTGCCAGCAGCCCTACTCCGGGACGCAACAATGAGCAGTTCTTC. The whole variable domain, remainder taken from reference TRBV7-9 and TRBJ2-1, is DTGVSQNPRHKITKRGQNVTFRCDPISEHNRLYWYRQTLGQGPEFLTYFQNEAQLEKSRLLSDRFSAERPKGSFSTLEIQRTEQGDSAMYLCASSPTPGRNNEQFFGPGTRLTVL.

This clonotype was picked up many times. This chain uses TRBV12-3 or TRBV12-4 with TRBJ2-5; 7 positions agree with TRBD2. V was clipped by 3 bases and J by 2 bases; unmatched bases: 6. The CDR3 has 15 residues. The CDR3 sequence: CASSLEAGLQETQYF. For the CDR3, the DNA is TGTGCCAGCAGTTTGGAAGCGGGACTACAAGAGACCCAGTACTTC.

This clonotype showed up just a few times. The chain recombines TRBV11-2 with TRBJ1-2, with D possibly being TRBD1 (5 bases). The CDR3 consists of 14 residues. V lost 5 bases and J 2 bases, leaving 12 bases between the germline ends. Germline V lookup: CDR1 SGHAT, CDR2 FQNNGV. CDR3 sequence reads: CASSPWGRNYGYTF. The CDR3 DNA sequence: TGTGCCAGCAGCCCGTGGGGACGGAACTATGGCTACACCTTC.

The CDR3 loop is CSVETGGVDQYF. The DNA of the CDR3 is TGCAGCGTTGAAACGGGTGGAGTGGACCAGTACTTC. This chain links TRBV29-1 with TRBJ2-5, with D uncertain. This CDR3 contains 12 residues. V dropped 2 bases and J dropped 10 bases, with 14 bases sitting between them. The germline V gene encodes CDR1 SQVTM and CDR2 ANQGSEA.

This clonotype was observed many times. This chain links TRBV2 with TRBJ2-3, with TRBD2 matching over 7 bases. The CDR3 length is 14 residues. V shed 7 bases and J 5 bases; nucleotides not matched to a gene: 9. CDR1 SNHLY and CDR2 FYNNEI come from the germline V gene. CDR3: CASNWGGREDTQYF. CDR3 sequence (DNA): TGTGCCAGCAATTGGGGGGGGAGGGAAGATACGCAGTATTTT.

The chain recombines TRBV4-2 with TRBJ2-3; D gene ambiguous. V lost 0 bases and J 1 base, leaving 11 bases between the germline ends. Germline V gene data show CDR1 as LGHNA and CDR2 as YNFKEQ. This CDR3 is 16 amino acids long. CDR3 DNA sequence: TGTGCCAGCAGCCAAGAGTCGAGACCGCGCACAGATACGCAGTATTTT. Translating it yields CASSQESRPRTDTQYF.

This clonotype has more than one count but fewer than ten. V gene TRBV12-3 or TRBV12-4 combines with J gene TRBJ2-1; the D call may be TRBD1 or TRBD2 (5 bases each). The CDR3 runs 14 residues. The V end was cut by 7 bases, the J end by 5 bases, with 15 bases between. Here the CDR3 DNA reads TGTGCCAGCAAGATCTCAGGGACCCACAATGAGCAGTTCTTC. Translated: CASKISGTHNEQFF.

The J gene is TRBJ2-2, the V gene TRBV10-1; D call uncertain. Germline V gene lookup returns CDR1 WNHNN and CDR2 SYGVQD (reference sequence). The germline V and J ends were trimmed by 6 bases and 6 bases, with 14 bases remaining between them. This CDR3 is built from 14 residues. The CDR3 region is CASSRDSTAGELFF. The CDR3 region has the DNA TGCGCCAGCAGCCGAGACTCCACGGCCGGGGAGCTGTTTTTT.

This clonotype was seen more than once but under ten times. The V and J genes are TRBV28 and TRBJ2-5; TRBD2 agrees at 11 bases. Trimming cost V 3 bases and J 5 bases; bases outside gene matches: 2. The germline CDR1 and CDR2 sequences are MDHEN and SYDVKM. The CDR3 covers 14 residues. The CDR3: CASSLRTSGETQYF. CDR3 DNA: TGTGCCAGCAGTTTGCGGACTAGCGGGGAGACCCAGTACTTC.

This clonotype has at least ten counts. The chain recombines TRBV5-5 with TRBJ2-5; D perhaps matches TRBD1 (5 bases). V dropped 0 bases and J dropped 5 bases, with 8 bases sitting between them. Germline lookup yields CDR1 SGHKS and CDR2 YYEKEE (reference sequence). The CDR3 length is 13 residues. CDR3 protein: CASSLDRTETQYF. CDR3 DNA sequence: TGTGCCAGCAGCTTGGACAGGACGGAGACCCAGTACTTC.

This clonotype has just a few counts. The chain employs TRBV5-1 and TRBJ2-3; no reliable D call. Germline V CDR1 and CDR2: SGHRS, YFSETQ. This CDR3 contains 13 residues. Trimming removed 0 bases at V and 8 bases at J, with 10 bases between. CDR3 DNA: TGCGCCAGCAGCTTGGACCTAAAGGGTACGCAGTATTTT. Translating it yields CASSLDLKGTQYF.

The rearrangement uses TRBV19 and TRBJ1-2; 11 nucleotides agree with TRBD1. The CDR3 consists of 15 residues. CDR1 and CDR2 from the germline V gene are LNHDA and SQIVND (reference sequence). V lost 5 bases to trimming and J lost 7 bases; unmatched junction nucleotides: 9. The chain's CDR3 is CASSYTGQGVRGYTF. CDR3 in DNA: TGTGCCAGTAGTTACACGGGACAGGGGGTTCGTGGCTACACCTTC.

This clonotype showed up just a few times. The gene calls are TRBV7-2 and TRBJ2-4; 9 nucleotides align to TRBD2. This CDR3 spans 19 amino acids. Germline trimming cut 5 bases from V and 0 bases from J; bases unmatched to any gene: 14. Germline CDR1 and CDR2: SGHTA and FQGNSA. CDR3 DNA: TGTGCCAGCAGCCCTACCAGCGGGAGGTCAGATTTAGCCAAAAACATTCAGTACTTC. As protein: CASSPTSGRSDLAKNIQYF.

The chain links TRBV6-2 or TRBV6-3 to TRBJ2-1; D remains unclear. V lost 6 bases, J lost 6 bases, and 12 bases lay in between. Germline CDR1 is MNHEY and CDR2 is SVGEGT. The CDR3 covers 13 residues. The CDR3 sequence is CASRSPDLNEQFF. CDR3 nucleotide sequence: TGTGCCAGCAGATCACCCGACCTCAATGAGCAGTTCTTC.

The chain combines TRBV12-3 or TRBV12-4 with TRBJ2-2; 16 nucleotides line up with TRBD2. This CDR3 comprises 19 residues. The J segment lost 6 bases and the V segment lost 8 bases, leaving 15 bases of the junction unmatched. The DNA of the CDR3 is TGTGCCAGCCCCACAGAACCGGGACTAGCGGGAGGGCTCGCCGGGGAGCTGTTTTTT. Translating it yields CASPTEPGLAGGLAGELFF.

The rearrangement joins TRBV9 to TRBJ2-1, with D maybe TRBD1 (6 bases). This CDR3 comprises 13 residues. The V gene's germline CDR1 is SGDLS and CDR2 YYNGEE. The V end lost 4 bases, the J end lost 8 bases, and 13 bases lay between the germline ends. CDR3 region: CASSTDRHHEQFF. The CDR3 region has the DNA TGTGCCAGCAGCACTGACAGGCACCATGAGCAGTTCTTC.

The J gene is TRBJ2-1, the V gene TRBV7-9; no clear D. CDR1 is SEHNR, CDR2 FQNEAQ, per germline (reference sequence). The CDR3 covers 13 residues. The V end lost 0 bases, the J end lost 7 bases, and 7 bases lay between the germline ends. DNA of the CDR3: TGTGCCAGCAGCTTAGCTGCAGAGAATGAGCAGTTCTTC. Translated: CASSLAAENEQFF.

V gene TRBV27 combines with J gene TRBJ2-7, with D possibly being TRBD2 (6 bases). V lost 0 bases and J 0 bases, leaving 12 bases between the germline ends. In germline, CDR1 is MNHEY, CDR2 SMNVEV (reference sequence). The CDR3 has 16 amino acids. The CDR3 sequence: CASSLSRTTSSYEQYF. For the CDR3, the DNA is TGTGCCAGCAGTTTATCCAGGACTACAAGCTCCTACGAGCAGTACTTC.

The chain is built from TRBV3-1 and TRBJ2-3; 10 nucleotides match TRBD2. This CDR3 has 17 amino acids. Germline CDR1 and CDR2: LGHDT and YNNKEL (reference sequence). V was pared by 0 bases and J by 5 bases, with 8 bases of the junction left unmatched. The CDR3: CASSQDAGLAGGDTQYF. The CDR3 DNA reads as TGTGCCAGCAGCCAAGATGCAGGATTAGCGGGAGGAGATACGCAGTATTTT.

This clonotype turned up a few times. This chain joins TRBV29-1 and TRBJ2-1; 10 bases match TRBD2. Germline-derived CDR1 and CDR2 are SQVTM and ANQGSEA. J gave up 0 bases and V 7 bases, and 6 bases lay outside the gene matches. This CDR3 contains 15 residues. CDR3 sequence: CSGKLAGNSYNEQFF. As DNA, the CDR3 is TGCAGCGGTAAACTAGCGGGGAACTCCTACAATGAGCAGTTCTTC.